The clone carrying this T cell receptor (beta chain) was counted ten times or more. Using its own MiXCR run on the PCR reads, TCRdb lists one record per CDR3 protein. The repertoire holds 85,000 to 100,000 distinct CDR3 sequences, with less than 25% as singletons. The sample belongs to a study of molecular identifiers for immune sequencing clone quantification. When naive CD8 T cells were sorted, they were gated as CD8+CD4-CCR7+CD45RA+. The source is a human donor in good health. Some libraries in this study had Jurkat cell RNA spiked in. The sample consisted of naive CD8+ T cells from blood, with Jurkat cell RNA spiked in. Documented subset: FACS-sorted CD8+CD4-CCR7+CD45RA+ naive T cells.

CDR3 in amino acids: CASSQGQNLKNEQYF. CDR3 nucleotide sequence: TGTGCCAGCAGCCAAGGGCAGAACTTAAAGAACGAGCAGTACTTC. The chain has TRBV14 and TRBJ2-7; D remains ambiguous. V dropped 1 base and J dropped 5 bases, with 15 bases sitting between them. The CDR3 has 15 residues. Germline CDR1 SGHDN, CDR2 FVKESK.